This T cell receptor (beta chain) was identified during a study of blood T cell repertoires in COVID-19 (dated by TCRdb to the early 2020s). As for the study more broadly: Samples covering the acute and convalescent phases of COVID-19 were provided by collaborators in the United States, Italy and Spain. The prospective study material was composed of cDNA or gDNA derived from T cells, B-cell-depleted T cells, or PBMCs. Deeply sampled blood TCRbeta repertoires from subjects exposed to, actively infected with, or recovered from COVID-19 were included in the dataset. The repertoires were made available in a free public database intended to serve as a resource for research on the immune response to SARS-CoV-2. Samples came from the ongoing ImmuneRACE study (first 160 participants) plus 1,254 subjects from 6 global collaborators. A de-identified subject ID, COVID-19 status, age in years and sex were almost always included in the sample metadata. Where available, HLA class I and class II types were taken from metadata supplied by the sample provider and were not determined by assay-based typing.

This clone was seen just once. There is no known antigen for this receptor. Qualities for individual bases were not recorded, and no much larger clone is one base off. The collaborating institutions used their own protocols to collect whole blood in K2EDTA tubes. Collaborator samples were shipped for TCRbeta analysis as frozen whole blood, isolated PBMCs, or DNA extracted from either sample type. TCRbeta CDR3 regions were amplified from genomic DNA by means of the immunoSEQ Assay, a bias-controlled multiplex PCR. Under the source paper's analysis protocol: Within the assay, amplification of reference gene primers was used to estimate how many nucleated cells each sample contained. To quantify the absolute abundance of each unique TCRbeta CDR3 rearrangement, sequence reads were collapsed and filtered. For each sample, productive Simpson clonality was calculated by taking the square root of Simpson's diversity index across productive rearrangements. TCRdb carries this immuneACCESS record with in-frame sequences only. Its versions omit some clonotypes, under half of them owing to an unresolved V gene in the studies checked, with the rest unexplained. D and trimming were read from the DNA, whereas the V and J calls and clone size are those reported in that table. The sample table holds about 280,000 clones, of which 86% were seen once. The ten biggest clones cover 3% of the sample.

At the junction V is shortened by 4 bases and J by 2 bases; bases outside the gene matches: 2. The CDR1 and CDR2 encoded by the germline V gene (reference sequence) are LNHDA and SQIVND. The CDR3 has 15 amino acids, counting the end cysteine and phenylalanine. Of the read, only the CDR3 DNA is kept; its 45 bases are in frame from base 1. Here is what the overall study found, with its caveats: The quantity of clinical and demographic metadata differed by source and by participant and was supplied without curation.

The sequence derives from a woman aged 25 to 39 with active or convalescent COVID-19. Specimen: peripheral blood. The chain links TRBV19 with TRBJ2-1, with 10 central nucleotides matching TRBD2. The nucleotide sequence is given as TGTGCCAGTAGTAGCAGCGGGGGGGCCTACAATGAGCAGTTCTTC. This gives the protein CASSSSGGAYNEQFF.